This T cell receptor (beta chain) was sequenced in a study of blood T cells in healthy people across ages. Germline V gives CDR1 DFQATT, CDR2 SNEGSKA (reference sequence). V was pared by 3 bases and J by 5 bases, with 8 bases of the junction left unmatched. The CDR3 runs to 14 residues. This clonotype showed up just a few times. A second PCR of 7 to 11 cycles used a sample-barcoded 5' primer and a J-beta primer mix. Via MiXCR, TCRdb re-called the 5' RACE reads, giving one row per CDR3 protein. The sample holds roughly 2 million distinct CDR3 sequences, roughly 52% seen once. The material sequenced was blood. The source is a woman between 35 and 50 years old in good health. V and J are TRBV20-1 and TRBJ2-7; 9 bases fit TRBD1. The CDR3 loop reads CSASKTGGSDEQYF. CDR3 coding DNA: TGCAGTGCTAGCAAGACAGGGGGGAGCGACGAGCAGTACTTC.